This note documents a single T cell receptor beta chain sequence. This sample is part of a study of blood T cells in healthy people across ages. Through a sample-barcoded 5' primer and a J-beta primer mix, a second PCR was run for roughly 6 to 11 cycles. TCRdb re-analysed the 5' RACE reads in MiXCR, keeping a single row per CDR3 protein. The top ten hold around 3.6% of the sample, which has around 820,000 distinct CDR3 sequences, about 25% seen once. CDR1 is SGHTA and CDR2 is FQGNSA in the germline V gene. Trimming removed 7 bases from V and 2 bases from J; junction bases left unmatched: 9. The CDR3 is made up of 15 amino acids. These sequences were also reported in another study, on T cells of mothers and their children.

V usage is TRBV7-2 and J usage is TRBJ2-3; 7 nucleotides line up with TRBD1. The sample was blood. This sequence originates from a boy aged 10-17 years in good health. CDR3 in DNA: TGTGCCAGCAACCAAGGACAGGCCTTCACAGATACGCAGTATTTT. Translation gives CASNQGQAFTDTQYF.